Sequencing of this T cell receptor beta chain was carried out in a study of blood T cell repertoires in COVID-19. Deletions cut 7 bases from V and 3 bases from J, with 10 bases between. CDR1 is SGHRS, CDR2 YFSETQ, per germline. The CDR3 length is 13 residues. Assay used: immunoSEQ multiplex PCR; TCRdb lists only in-frame clones, some missing. This sample has fewer than 140,000 clones, with around 80% found just once. The V gene is TRBV5-1, the J gene TRBJ2-2; D is unclear. The sequence was collected from a woman aged 60-75 years with acute or convalescent COVID-19. Sequencing was carried out using peripheral blood. The CDR3 nucleotides are TGCGCCAGCCGAGAAGCTTACACCGGGGAGCTGTTTTTT. Amino acids: CASREAYTGELFF.